These 22 T cell receptor beta chains originate from one sample sequenced in a study of early T cells in non-severe SARS-CoV-2 infection. TCRdb redid the calling of the 5' RACE reads with MiXCR, one entry per CDR3 protein. Of more than 20,000 distinct CDR3 sequences in the sample, 4.5% to 7% were seen once. Sequenced: whole blood. The receptors come from an adult who was a healthcare worker with PCR-confirmed SARS-CoV-2 infection or an uninfected control (not recorded which).

The sample holds many counts of this clonotype. The DNA of the CDR3 is TGCGCCAGCAGCTTGGCCAGACAGGGAACCTACGAGCAGTACTTC. Protein: CASSLARQGTYEQYF. The chain combines TRBV5-1 with TRBJ2-7, with 7 bases lining up with TRBD1. The germline CDR1 and CDR2 sequences are SGHRS and YFSETQ. CDR3 length: 15 amino acids. V trimming: 0 bases; J trimming: 2 bases; junction bases outside the gene matches: 5.

This chain connects TRBV4-1 to TRBJ2-2; 14 nucleotides match TRBD2. Germline-derived CDR1 and CDR2 are MGHRA and YSYEKL. The CDR3 loop spans 19 amino acids. After removal of 0 bases from V and 1 base from J, the junction contained 4 bases not matched to a gene. The CDR3 loop is CASSQDPGLAGENTGELFF. The CDR3 DNA sequence: TGCGCCAGCAGCCAAGATCCGGGACTAGCGGGGGAGAACACCGGGGAGCTGTTTTTT.

This clonotype was seen at least ten times. The genes are TRBV7-2 and TRBJ2-5, with TRBD2 matching 9 bases. This CDR3 has 14 amino acids. CDR1 is SGHTA, CDR2 FQGNSA, per germline. The J segment lost 5 bases and the V segment lost 5 bases, leaving 6 bases of the junction unmatched. CDR3 coding DNA: TGTGCCAGCAGCCCCAGCGGGGGGAAGGAGACCCAGTACTTC. Translated: CASSPSGGKETQYF.

This clonotype showed up many times. V and J are TRBV6-5 and TRBJ1-1, with TRBD1 matching 7 bases. Losses at the gene ends were 5 bases for V and 3 bases for J; bases not matched to a gene: 9. CDR1 and CDR2 (germline): MNHEY, SVGAGI. The CDR3 is 15 amino acids. The CDR3 bases are TGTGCCAGCAGTACACAGGGGTTGGGGTACACTGAAGCTTTCTTT. It yields the protein CASSTQGLGYTEAFF.

This clonotype was seen ten or more times. The chain uses TRBV5-1 and TRBJ1-1; D is ambiguous. V dropped 0 bases and J dropped 7 bases, with 7 bases sitting between them. CDR1 SGHRS and CDR2 YFSETQ come from the germline V gene. CDR3 length: 12 amino acids. The CDR3 region has the DNA TGCGCCAGCAGCTTGGGGGAGGGTGAAGCTTTCTTT. Translated, it gives CASSLGEGEAFF.

This clonotype was seen at least ten times. The chain is built from TRBV2 and TRBJ1-5; TRBD1 aligns across 7 bases. The germline V gene encodes CDR1 SNHLY and CDR2 FYNNEI. This CDR3 spans 14 amino acids. V gave up 5 bases and J gave up 3 bases; unmatched junction bases: 4. The CDR3 sequence is CASSRDRVNQPQHF. The CDR3 DNA follows: TGTGCCAGCAGTCGTGACAGGGTCAATCAGCCCCAGCATTTT.

In this sample, this clonotype turned up many times. The V call is TRBV29-1, the J call TRBJ1-2; TRBD1 matches at 7 bases. V was pared by 7 bases and J by 4 bases, with 3 bases of the junction left unmatched. This CDR3 spans 11 amino acids. Per germline, CDR1 SQVTM and CDR2 ANQGSEA. The CDR3 loop reads CSAGQLYGYTF. In nucleotides, the CDR3 is TGCAGCGCGGGACAGCTCTATGGCTACACCTTC.

This clonotype was observed many times. V usage is TRBV20-1 and J usage is TRBJ2-1, with D possibly TRBD2 on 5 matching bases. Germline V gives CDR1 DFQATT, CDR2 SNEGSKA (reference sequence). Trimming cost V 0 bases and J 0 bases, with 9 bases left between them. CDR3 size: 15 residues. The CDR3 bases are TGCAGTGCTAGAGATGGACGGGGCTCCTACAATGAGCAGTTCTTC. It specifies CSARDGRGSYNEQFF.

This clonotype was seen only a few times. The V gene is TRBV4-3, the J gene TRBJ2-1, with D tentatively TRBD2 (5 bases). Germline assignment: CDR1 LGHNA and CDR2 YSLEER. V dropped 0 bases and J dropped 0 bases, with 12 bases sitting between them. The length of the CDR3 is 17 residues. CDR3 sequence reads: CASSQEPAASSYNEQFF. CDR3 in DNA: TGCGCCAGCAGCCAAGAACCAGCGGCGAGCTCCTACAATGAGCAGTTCTTC.

This clonotype was detected ten times or more. The chain is built from TRBV20-1 and TRBJ1-1; 8 positions match TRBD1. V shed 5 bases, J shed 3 bases, and the junction held 2 bases outside the gene matches. Germline values: CDR1 DFQATT, CDR2 SNEGSKA (reference sequence). The CDR3 spans 12 residues. The CDR3 coding sequence is TGCAGTGCTGGGGACAGGCACACTGAAGCTTTCTTT. The encoded protein is CSAGDRHTEAFF.

CDR3 DNA: TGTGCCAGCAGTGTTCAGGGTACCTACGAGCAGTACTTC. Protein product: CASSVQGTYEQYF. This chain uses TRBV2 with TRBJ2-7; TRBD1 is a possible D gene (5 bases). Germline CDR1 reads SNHLY; CDR2 reads FYNNEI. The CDR3 is 13 residues long. V was trimmed by 4 bases and J by 2 bases, leaving 9 bases between them.

This clonotype was counted ten times or more. The J gene is TRBJ2-3, the V gene TRBV7-9; maybe TRBD2 (5 bases). V lost 2 bases, J lost 2 bases, and 11 bases lay in between. There are 15 residues in the CDR3. CDR1 and CDR2 from the germline V gene are SEHNR and FQNEAQ (reference sequence). The CDR3 sequence is CASSLSLAHTDTQYF. CDR3 coding DNA: TGTGCCAGCAGCTTATCGCTAGCCCACACAGATACGCAGTATTTT.

This clonotype came up many times. This chain uses TRBV4-1 with TRBJ1-2; possible D gene TRBD1, 5 bases. V dropped 6 bases and J dropped 7 bases, with 15 bases sitting between them. This CDR3 spans 13 amino acids. Germline V CDR1 and CDR2: MGHRA, YSYEKL. The CDR3 DNA follows: TGCGCCAGCAGGGGACTTTCGATGGGTGGCTACACCTTC. Residues: CASRGLSMGGYTF.

The rearrangement joins TRBV10-3 to TRBJ2-3; 9 bases line up with TRBD2. J gave up 2 bases and V 11 bases, and 8 bases lay outside the gene matches. CDR1 and CDR2 (germline): ENHRY, SYGVKD. The CDR3 runs to 14 residues. The CDR3, as DNA: TGTGCCTGCGGAGCGGGGGGTCACACAGATACGCAGTATTTT. It is translated as CACGAGGHTDTQYF.

This clonotype was found many times. This chain connects TRBV20-1 to TRBJ2-3, with TRBD2 identical over 8 bases. Unmatched junction bases numbered 11, after V lost 5 bases and J lost 4 bases. CDR3 length: 15 amino acids. Germline CDR1 DFQATT, CDR2 SNEGSKA (reference sequence). The CDR3 DNA sequence: TGCAGTGCTCCCCGGGGGGGCCTGGGGCCAGATACGCAGTATTTT. As protein: CSAPRGGLGPDTQYF.

This clonotype was seen many times. The V call is TRBV19, the J call TRBJ2-2, with TRBD2 identical over 8 bases. CDR1 and CDR2 from the germline V gene are LNHDA and SQIVND (reference sequence). After removal of 3 bases from V and 4 bases from J, the junction contained 10 bases not matched to a gene. The CDR3 contains 17 residues. This CDR3 reads CASSILRAGDPTGELFF. CDR3 DNA: TGTGCCAGTAGTATCCTGCGAGCGGGGGACCCCACCGGGGAGCTGTTTTTT.

The chain employs TRBV7-2 and TRBJ1-1; perhaps TRBD1 as D (5 bases). V lost 5 bases, J lost 3 bases, and 22 bases lay in between. CDR1 is SGHTA, CDR2 FQGNSA, per germline. The CDR3 runs 17 residues. DNA of the CDR3: TGTGCCAGCAGCCCTGGACACACCGGCGAAAGTGACACTGAAGCTTTCTTT. This encodes CASSPGHTGESDTEAFF.

The V call is TRBV19, the J call TRBJ2-7; tentative D call: TRBD1 (5 bases). The CDR3 spans 15 residues. V was cut by 6 bases and J by 2 bases, with 17 bases left in between. Looked up from germline, CDR1 is LNHDA and CDR2 is SQIVND (reference sequence). Here the CDR3 DNA reads TGTGCCAGTAGCACGGCGGAGACAGCGACCTACGAGCAGTACTTC. Translated: CASSTAETATYEQYF.

This clonotype was recorded at least ten times. V and J are TRBV20-1 and TRBJ2-1, with D perhaps TRBD1 (6 bases). Germline loops: CDR1 DFQATT, CDR2 SNEGSKA (reference sequence). The V gene lost 0 bases and the J gene lost 5 bases, with 17 bases spanning the gap. CDR3 size: 16 residues. CDR3 nucleotide sequence: TGCAGTGCTAGAGATCGGGTCAGGGGCCCCCACAATGAGCAGTTCTTC. Its protein is CSARDRVRGPHNEQFF.

This clonotype occurred many times. This chain links TRBV3-1 with TRBJ2-1; D gene ambiguous. CDR1 is LGHDT, CDR2 YNNKEL, per germline (reference sequence). V gave up 0 bases and J gave up 8 bases, with 14 bases separating them. The CDR3 has 15 residues. The CDR3 spells CASSQDGGLRYEQFF. The DNA for the CDR3 is TGTGCCAGCAGCCAAGATGGCGGTTTAAGGTATGAGCAGTTCTTC.

A word on this clonotype: A much larger clone lies one base from this, so it may be a read error. The chain couples TRBV6-5 to TRBJ1-2; the D is unclear. The germline V gene encodes CDR1 MNHEY and CDR2 SVGAGI. Deletions cut 6 bases from V and 6 bases from J, with 14 bases between. The CDR3 covers 13 residues. In nucleotides, the CDR3 is TGTGCCAGCAGGGAGGACGGGGAGCATGGCTACACCTTC. It is translated as CASREDGEHGYTF.

In its sample, this clonotype was seen many times. This chain uses TRBV7-2 with TRBJ2-1; D possibly corresponds to TRBD1 (6 bases). The CDR3 extends over 15 amino acids. CDR1 is SGHTA and CDR2 is FQGNSA in the germline V gene. The germline V and J ends were trimmed by 4 bases and 3 bases, with 13 bases remaining between them. The CDR3 here is CASSSYRVLYNEQFF. The CDR3 coding sequence is TGTGCCAGCAGCTCTTACAGGGTTCTCTACAATGAGCAGTTCTTC.